One sample yielded the 26 T cell receptor beta chains listed below, sequenced in a study of T cells and Merkel cell carcinoma outcomes (dated by TCRdb to 2018 to 2021). The method behind the library was the immunoSEQ multiplex PCR assay. As stored in TCRdb, this immuneACCESS dataset retains in-frame rearrangements with V and J assigned. A fraction of the clones does not appear; measured against another copy, unresolved V genes explain less than half of the discrepancy, and the remainder lacks a known reason. The sample has several thousand clones on record, 80% to 95% of them singletons. The leading ten clones occupy approximately 2.6% of the sample. Sample: tumor tissue from Merkel cell carcinoma. All receptors derive from a human donor with Merkel cell carcinoma.

V usage is TRBV7-6 and J usage is TRBJ2-1; 9 bases fit TRBD1. Germline loops: CDR1 SGHVS, CDR2 FNYEAQ. The CDR3 runs 16 residues. V lost 0 bases, J lost 4 bases, and 4 bases stayed unmatched. In DNA form, the CDR3 reads TGTGCCAGCAGCTTAGCGCGGGACAGGGAGTACAATGAGCAGTTCTTC. Its protein product is CASSLARDREYNEQFF. Full variable domain (outside the CDR3, taken from reference TRBV7-6 and TRBJ2-1): GAGVSQSPRYKVTKRGQDVALRCDPISGHVSLYWYRQALGQGPEFLTYFNYEAQQDKSGLPNDRFSAERPEGSISTLTIQRTEQRDSAMYRCASSLARDREYNEQFFGPGTRLTVL.

The rearrangement uses TRBV6-5 and TRBJ1-6, with TRBD1 as a possible D gene (5 bases). The V gene lost 7 bases and the J gene lost 6 bases, with 7 bases spanning the gap. CDR1 is MNHEY and CDR2 is SVGAGI in the germline V gene. CDR3 length: 12 residues. CDR3 protein: CASKGPNSPLHF. CDR3 sequence (DNA): TGTGCCAGCAAGGGACCTAATTCACCCCTCCACTTT.

This clone was observed once. J is TRBJ2-7 and V is TRBV10-3; possibly TRBD1 for D (7 bases). The CDR3 runs to 15 residues. The germline V gene has CDR1 ENHRY and CDR2 SYGVKD. V gave up 0 bases and J gave up 5 bases, with 14 bases separating them. CDR3 protein: CAISESRRGDHEQYF. The CDR3 DNA is TGTGCCATCAGTGAGTCCCGCAGGGGGGACCACGAGCAGTACTTC.

The chain combines TRBV27 with TRBJ1-1; the match to TRBD1 covers 7 bases. V gave up 5 bases and J gave up 6 bases; unmatched junction bases: 3. CDR3 length equals 12 residues. CDR1 MNHEY and CDR2 SMNVEV come from the germline V gene (reference sequence). The DNA of the CDR3 is TGTGCCAGCAGTCCAGGGGGTCCTGAAGCTTTCTTT. Protein product: CASSPGGPEAFF.

The chain combines TRBV30 with TRBJ2-7; D remains unclear. Trimming shortened V by 0 bases and J by 2 bases, and 8 bases separated the two germline ends. This CDR3 comprises 13 residues. Looked up from germline, CDR1 is GTSNPN and CDR2 is SVGIG (reference sequence). Here the CDR3 reads CAWSVGQTYEQYF. The CDR3 DNA follows: TGTGCCTGGAGTGTAGGTCAGACCTACGAGCAGTACTTC.

This chain links TRBV5-6 with TRBJ1-1; a weak D match, TRBD1 (5 bases). Trimming removed 4 bases at V and 5 bases at J, with 9 bases between. Germline V gene data show CDR1 as SGHDT and CDR2 as YYEEEE. The CDR3 covers 12 residues. This CDR3 reads CASSVGATEAFF. CDR3 DNA sequence: TGTGCCAGCAGCGTAGGGGCAACTGAAGCTTTCTTT.

V and J are TRBV20-1 and TRBJ1-1; D remains ambiguous. The CDR3 contains 11 residues. Germline V gives CDR1 DFQATT, CDR2 SNEGSKA (reference sequence). The CDR3 DNA reads TGCAGCGCTGCCTACGGAACTGAAGCTTTCTTT. Protein: CSAAYGTEAFF.

The genes are TRBV18 and TRBJ2-1; the D call may be TRBD1 or TRBD2 (5 bases each). The CDR3 has 13 residues. Trimming cost V 4 bases and J 7 bases, with 11 bases left between them. The germline V gene encodes CDR1 KGHSH and CDR2 LQKENI. CDR3 sequence: CASSLGRENEQFF. DNA for the CDR3: TGTGCCAGCTCACTGGGACGGGAAAATGAGCAGTTCTTC.

The rearrangement joins TRBV5-4 to TRBJ2-3, with 7 positions matching TRBD2. The CDR3 totals 16 residues. Germline-derived CDR1 and CDR2 are SGHNT and YYREEE (reference sequence). V dropped 3 bases and J dropped 2; count of bases not matched to a gene: 9. The CDR3 reads CASSSGGGLPTDTQYF. DNA of the CDR3: TGTGCCAGCAGCTCTGGGGGGGGACTACCCACAGATACGCAGTATTTT.

This clone was detected once. V usage is TRBV19 and J usage is TRBJ1-3; D is unclear. Trimming stripped 1 base from V and 0 bases from J, with 7 bases between. The CDR3 is 15 residues long. Germline loops: CDR1 LNHDA, CDR2 SQIVND (reference sequence). The DNA of the CDR3 is TGTGCCAGTAGTATAGGCGGAAACTCTGGAAACACCATATATTTT. Encoded protein: CASSIGGNSGNTIYF.

The gene calls are TRBV11-2 and TRBJ2-3; TRBD2 might be the D (6 bases). The CDR3 length is 15 residues. The germline gives CDR1 SGHAT, CDR2 FQNNGV. The V gene lost 4 bases and the J gene lost 4 bases, with 15 bases spanning the gap. This CDR3 reads CASSSLAGRPDTQYF. CDR3 DNA: TGTGCCAGCAGCTCCCTGGCGGGGAGGCCAGATACGCAGTATTTT.

The chain has TRBV5-1 and TRBJ2-3, with D uncertain. Germline V gives CDR1 SGHRS, CDR2 YFSETQ. Trimming took 3 bases from V and 2 from J, leaving 1 base between them. The CDR3 runs 11 residues. CDR3 amino acids: CASSSTDTQYF. CDR3 coding DNA: TGCGCCAGCAGCTCCACAGATACGCAGTATTTT.

This sequence joins TRBV5-4 and TRBJ2-2, with 9 bases fitting TRBD1. The CDR3 runs to 15 residues. V dropped 4 bases and J dropped 4; count of bases not matched to a gene: 5. Germline V gene lookup returns CDR1 SGHNT and CDR2 YYREEE (reference sequence). CDR3 in DNA: TGTGCCAGCAGCAGGACAGGGGTTCCCACCGGGGAGCTGTTTTTT. Translating gives CASSRTGVPTGELFF.

This clone was detected a few times. V and J are TRBV5-1 and TRBJ2-5; 7 bases fit TRBD1. Per germline, CDR1 SGHRS and CDR2 YFSETQ. V lost 5 bases, J lost 2 bases, and 6 bases stayed unmatched. The CDR3 is 14 residues long. CDR3: CASSFTGEQETQYF. The DNA for the CDR3 is TGCGCCAGCAGTTTTACAGGGGAACAAGAGACCCAGTACTTC.

The gene calls are TRBV7-9 and TRBJ2-3; 8 bases fit TRBD2. Germline assignment: CDR1 SEHNR and CDR2 FQNEAQ (reference sequence). With V trimmed by 5 bases and J by 4 bases, 11 bases remained unmatched. The CDR3 runs to 16 residues. Written as DNA, the CDR3 is TGTGCCAGCAGCCCCCCGGGGGGGAGGCAGGCAGATACGCAGTATTTT. Protein product: CASSPPGGRQADTQYF.

The chain combines TRBV5-1 with TRBJ1-3, with D tentatively TRBD1 (5 bases). The CDR3 covers 15 residues. Germline lookup yields CDR1 SGHRS and CDR2 YFSETQ. V lost 0 bases and J 4 bases, leaving 11 bases between the germline ends. The CDR3 here is CASSLAGQGGNTIYF. The CDR3 coding sequence is TGCGCCAGCAGCTTGGCCGGCCAGGGAGGAAACACCATATATTTT. Supplemented by reference TRBV5-1 and TRBJ1-3, the full variable domain reads KAGVTQTPRYLIKTRGQQVTLSCSPISGHRSVSWYQQTPGQGLQFLFEYFSETQRNKGNFPGRFSGRQFSNSRSEMNVSTLELGDSALYLCASSLAGQGGNTIYFGEGSWLTVV.

The V call is TRBV9, the J call TRBJ1-6, with D uncertain. Germline V gene sequence: CDR1 SGDLS, CDR2 YYNGEE. With 8 bases removed from V and 5 bases from J, the gap between germline ends came to 2 bases. The CDR3 loop spans 10 amino acids. The CDR3 DNA sequence: TGTGCCAGACATAATTCACCCCTCCACTTT. Protein product: CARHNSPLHF. Variable domain in full (rest from reference TRBV9 and TRBJ1-6): DSGVTQTPKHLITATGQRVTLRCSPRSGDLSVYWYQQSLDQGLQFLIQYYNGEERAKGNILERFSAQQFPDLHSELNLSSLELGDSALYFCARHNSPLHFGNGTRLTVT.

V gene TRBV28 combines with J gene TRBJ2-6; TRBD1 might be the D (5 bases). V lost 2 bases and J 2 bases, leaving 7 bases between the germline ends. Germline-derived CDR1 and CDR2 are MDHEN and SYDVKM. The CDR3 is made up of 15 amino acids. The CDR3 here is CASSLPGTGANVLTF. As DNA, the CDR3 is TGTGCCAGCAGTTTACCAGGGACTGGGGCCAACGTCCTGACTTTC.

The J gene is TRBJ2-7, the V gene TRBV29-1; TRBD2 matches at 10 bases. V was clipped by 6 bases and J by 5 bases; unmatched bases: 7. The CDR3 is made up of 13 amino acids. Germline assignment: CDR1 SQVTM and CDR2 ANQGSEA. The CDR3 DNA is TGCAGCGTCGTCGGGACTAGCGCCAACGAGCAGTACGTC. It specifies CSVVGTSANEQYV.

This clone has only a few counts. The chain uses TRBV7-2 and TRBJ2-7; the D call may be TRBD1 or TRBD2 (5 bases each). Looked up from germline, CDR1 is SGHTA and CDR2 is FQGNSA. Trimming left V 1 base short and J 3 bases short, with 10 bases between. The CDR3 sequence is 14 residues long. The CDR3, as DNA: TGTGCCAGCAGCTTAGGGGGGATGGGCTACGAGCAGTACTTC. This encodes CASSLGGMGYEQYF.

The chain joins TRBV7-2 to TRBJ2-7, with 11 positions matching TRBD2. Trimming removed 5 bases from V and 10 bases from J; junction bases left unmatched: 4. CDR1 and CDR2 from the germline V gene are SGHTA and FQGNSA. The CDR3 contains 12 residues. CDR3 nucleotide sequence: TGTGCCAGCAGCGATCTAGCGGGGGGACAGTACTTC. Encoded protein: CASSDLAGGQYF.

This chain uses TRBV19 with TRBJ1-5, with D perhaps TRBD1 (5 bases). Germline CDR1 is LNHDA and CDR2 is SQIVND (reference sequence). V shed 11 bases and J shed 9 bases, with 14 bases lying between them. This CDR3 contains 11 residues. The CDR3 loop is CAAGQGAPQHF. For the CDR3, the DNA is TGTGCCGCAGGCCAAGGGGCGCCCCAGCATTTT.

This clone was seen just once. V usage is TRBV6-1 and J usage is TRBJ2-7, with D perhaps TRBD1 (6 bases). Germline lookup yields CDR1 MNHNS and CDR2 SASEGT. Trimming left V 2 bases short and J 7 bases short, with 18 bases between. This CDR3 has 15 residues. The CDR3 is CASSEPRQGGREQYV. CDR3 in DNA: TGTGCCAGCAGTGAACCCCGACAAGGGGGTCGGGAGCAGTACGTC.

This clone was counted a few times. The rearrangement joins TRBV5-1 to TRBJ1-1, with D perhaps TRBD1 (6 bases). V lost 1 base to trimming and J lost 1 base, with 8 bases between them. The CDR3 runs 14 residues. CDR1 is SGHRS, CDR2 YFSETQ, per germline. The CDR3: CASSLIQGNTEAFF. The DNA for the CDR3 is TGCGCCAGCAGCTTGATACAGGGGAACACTGAAGCTTTCTTT. The complete variable domain, with remaining parts taken from reference TRBV5-1 and TRBJ1-1, reads KAGVTQTPRYLIKTRGQQVTLSCSPISGHRSVSWYQQTPGQGLQFLFEYFSETQRNKGNFPGRFSGRQFSNSRSEMNVSTLELGDSALYLCASSLIQGNTEAFFGQGTRLTVV.

The CDR3 here is CASSERQSEQPQHF. CDR3 DNA: TGTGCCAGCAGTGAACGACAGTCGGAACAGCCCCAGCATTTT. The genes are TRBV2 and TRBJ1-5, with a possible D match to TRBD1 (5 bases). V was pared by 2 bases and J by 7 bases, with 12 bases between. Looked up from germline, CDR1 is SNHLY and CDR2 is FYNNEI. The CDR3 consists of 14 residues.

V usage is TRBV9 and J usage is TRBJ1-5, with TRBD1 identical over 7 bases. The V gene's germline CDR1 is SGDLS and CDR2 YYNGEE. The CDR3 totals 15 residues. Losses at the gene ends were 3 bases for V and 3 bases for J; bases not matched to a gene: 6. The CDR3 DNA reads TGTGCCAGCAGCGCCCAGACAGGGTCCAATCAGCCCCAGCATTTT. This sequence encodes CASSAQTGSNQPQHF.